This paragraph covers one TCR beta chain sequence. Using immunoSEQ multiplex PCR, the repertoire was profiled, and TCRdb retains in-frame clones only, with some absent. Counted here are 90,000 or so clones, about nine tenths occurring once; the ten biggest clones make up around 5.5%. The J segment lost 6 bases and the V segment lost 7 bases, leaving 4 bases of the junction unmatched. The germline CDR1 and CDR2 sequences are LNHDA and SQIVND (reference sequence). The length of the CDR3 is 14 residues. This entry belongs to a study of T cell responses to AZD1222 COVID-19 vaccine. The chain employs TRBV19 and TRBJ1-5; 12 nucleotides align to TRBD1. Specimen: peripheral blood, collected 28 days after the second AZD1222 dose. This TCR came from an adult who received the AZD1222 COVID-19 vaccine. CDR3 DNA sequence: TGTGCCAGTATGGGACAGGGGGCGATTCAGCCCCAGCATTTT. This codes for CASMGQGAIQPQHF.